This T cell receptor (beta chain) derives from a study of cytomegalovirus exposure and HLA in healthy donors. Worth noting for this clone: What it binds is unknown.

The PCR contained 60 Vbeta and 13 Jbeta primers. Measured with immunoSEQ multiplex PCR; TCRdb has only the in-frame clones, and not every one. The sample includes about 120,000 clones, roughly four fifths of them seen just once. Broader study findings: Researchers counted roughly 160 TCR beta chains as cytomegalovirus-associated. The sole available immune exposure information was CMV serostatus. Rare TCR sequences dominated, though some public TCRs recurred in many donors.

The CDR3 is made up of 13 amino acids. Germline CDR1 and CDR2: SSHAT and FNYEAQ (reference sequence). Trimming cost V 5 bases and J 8 bases, with 12 bases left between them. The clonotype was recovered from a woman aged 25-40 years in good health and CMV-seropositive. Sequencing used PBMCs. The rearrangement joins TRBV7-7 to TRBJ1-4; no firm D call. CDR3 DNA: TGTGCCAGCAGCACATCGACTGGAGAAAAACTGTTTTTT. Translated, it gives CASSTSTGEKLFF.